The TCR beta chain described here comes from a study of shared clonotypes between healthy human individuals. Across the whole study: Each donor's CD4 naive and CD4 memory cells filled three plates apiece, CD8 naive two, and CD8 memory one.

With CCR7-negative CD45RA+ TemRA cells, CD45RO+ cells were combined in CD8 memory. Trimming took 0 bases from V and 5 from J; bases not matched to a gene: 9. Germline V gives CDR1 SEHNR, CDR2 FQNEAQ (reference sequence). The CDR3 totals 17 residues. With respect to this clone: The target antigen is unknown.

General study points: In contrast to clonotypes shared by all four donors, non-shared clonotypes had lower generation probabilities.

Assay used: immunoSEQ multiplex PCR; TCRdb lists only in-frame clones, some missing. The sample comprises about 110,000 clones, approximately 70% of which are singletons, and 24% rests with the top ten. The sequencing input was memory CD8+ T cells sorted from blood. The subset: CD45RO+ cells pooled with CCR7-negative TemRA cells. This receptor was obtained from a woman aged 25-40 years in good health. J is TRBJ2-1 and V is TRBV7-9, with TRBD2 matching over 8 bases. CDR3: CASSLARLSGNHNEQFF. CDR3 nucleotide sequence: TGTGCCAGCAGCTTAGCGCGACTTAGCGGGAACCACAATGAGCAGTTCTTC.